A selection of T cell receptor beta chains follows, all from one sample in a study of T-cell memory formation after mild COVID-19. TCRdb itself ran the 5' RACE reads through MiXCR, one entry per CDR3 protein. The table has about 430,000 distinct CDR3 sequences, more than 20% seen once; the top ten hold around 9.5%. Sequences were obtained from PBMCs or a T cell subset sorted from them (not recorded which). These receptor sequences come from an adult woman who had mild COVID-19 (a few samples of this study predate the infection). Cell type and time point are not known. Each CDR3 is given with its conserved first and last residue.

j_call | v_call | cdr3_aa
TRBJ2-5 | TRBV5-1 | CASSPPDSQETQYF
TRBJ2-1 | TRBV4-2 | CASSQDLLAGGPDEQFF
TRBJ1-2 | TRBV7-2 | CASRPPSTNYGYTF
TRBJ1-5 | TRBV2 | CASSDHTQGGKQPQHF
TRBJ2-2 | TRBV5-1 | CASSLEMGSGETTGELFF
TRBJ2-7 | TRBV7-6 | CVSSRGTSGGAGYEQYF
TRBJ2-2 | TRBV6-1 | CASSEASDTGELFF
TRBJ2-1 | TRBV29-1 | CSVEGQKAYNEQFF
TRBJ2-1 | TRBV24-1 | CATRGWETDEQFF
TRBJ1-1 | TRBV5-1 | CASSPQTPRVTEAFF
TRBJ1-6 | TRBV5-1 | CASSWTVREPLHF
TRBJ1-1 | TRBV7-2 | CASSFRTGHTEAFF
TRBJ2-1 | TRBV14 | CASSQSLFGEQFF
TRBJ2-5 | TRBV24-1 | CATSDWRQGRGTQYF
TRBJ2-5 | TRBV20-1 | CSAREAGLRPETQYF
TRBJ1-1 | TRBV5-1 | CASSQGGSNTEAFF
TRBJ2-1 | TRBV24-1 | CATSDNWGLAGGNEQFF
TRBJ1-1 | TRBV3-1 | CASSDTGAEAFF
TRBJ2-2 | TRBV18 | CASHRCVRTPGSCFF
TRBJ1-1 | TRBV29-1 | CSVQSYNTEAFF
TRBJ2-2 | TRBV12-3/TRBV12-4 | CASSLTSGGTGELFF
TRBJ1-1 | TRBV18 | CASSPTPPLEAFF
TRBJ2-2 | TRBV24-1 | CATSDLTSGLTGELFF
TRBJ2-7 | TRBV7-9 | CASSLDSGGLVGSYEQYF
TRBJ2-3 | TRBV10-3 | CAISEAKRSTDTQYF
TRBJ2-7 | TRBV5-4 | CASSSHYEQYF
TRBJ2-2 | TRBV7-6 | CASSRSGTNTGELFF
TRBJ2-1 | TRBV7-2 | CASSPSGTRTTNEQFF
TRBJ2-7 | TRBV6-5 | CASRNTVTWGGMRYEQYF
TRBJ1-2 | TRBV7-9 | CASSLGDGGYTF
TRBJ2-3 | TRBV10-3 | CAISDGPLDTDTQYF
TRBJ2-3 | TRBV20-1 | CSASSGTSGDTDTQYF
TRBJ2-1 | TRBV5-1 | CASSLAGDLNNEQFF
TRBJ2-1 | TRBV10-3 | CAISETSGYNEQFF
TRBJ2-1 | TRBV14 | CASSLRDRGRVEQFF
TRBJ2-3 | TRBV19 | CASSISVRTSGLRDTQYF
TRBJ1-5 | TRBV5-1 | CASRVNPTGPQHF
TRBJ1-1 | TRBV7-8 | CASSLEGGITEAFF
TRBJ1-1 | TRBV24-1 | CATSDSEGRGNTEAFF
TRBJ2-3 | TRBV7-2 | CASSWVGEGTDTQYF
TRBJ1-2 | TRBV5-4 | CASSDWDRVGFLF
TRBJ2-7 | TRBV2 | CASSPRQPGYEQYF
TRBJ2-7 | TRBV12-3/TRBV12-4 | CASSGQGSPYEQYF
TRBJ1-1 | TRBV5-1 | CASSLNLQTNTEAFF
TRBJ1-1 | TRBV5-6 | CASSLVAGGNTEAFF
TRBJ2-7 | TRBV15 | CATSRGQGDIYEQYF
TRBJ2-5 | TRBV9 | CASSAAGGGRETQYF
TRBJ1-5 | TRBV5-6 | CASSLGQGSQPQHF
TRBJ2-5 | TRBV9 | CASSVASAPRETQYF
TRBJ2-5 | TRBV2 | CASRKRQETQYF
TRBJ1-1 | TRBV29-1 | CSVADSARAFF
TRBJ2-7 | TRBV27 | CASGGRQGVYEQYF
TRBJ2-7 | TRBV6-5 | CASSYTFMPGVREQYF
TRBJ2-1 | TRBV6-5 | CASTGLFDGEQFF
TRBJ2-3 | TRBV6-5 | CASSYRDRAYTDTQYF
TRBJ2-1 | TRBV7-9 | CASSLARGDGFF
TRBJ2-2 | TRBV6-5 | CASSYTSGGADTGELFF
TRBJ2-7 | TRBV10-2 | CASSGGTGVYEQYF
TRBJ2-3 | TRBV5-1 | CASRAHTDTQYF
TRBJ1-2 | TRBV27 | CASWDSHTYGYTF